The T cell receptor beta chain under discussion was sequenced for a study of T cell clones after liver transplantation. Whole-study context: TCRbeta sequencing after a pre-transplant mixed lymphocyte reaction identified graft-donor-reactive clones, later tracked in post-transplant blood. Subjects received no induction therapy and standard immunosuppression until randomization at 12-24 months post-transplant. Samples came pre-transplant, pre-randomization before withdrawal, and post-randomization after withdrawal ended.

Data came from immunoSEQ multiplex PCR; TCRdb stores just in-frame clones and leaves some out. The table records over 60,000 clones, roughly 80% of them present only once. The sequence derives from a human donor who received a liver transplant. Specimen: CD4+ T cells from blood, collected before liver transplant.

The CDR3 sequence: CASSATGEVLETQYF. CDR3 DNA sequence: TGTGCCAGCAGCGCGACAGGGGAAGTGCTCGAGACCCAGTACTTC. This rearrangement joins TRBV7-3 to TRBJ2-5, with 8 bases lining up with TRBD1. CDR3 size: 15 residues. With 5 bases clipped from V and 5 bases from J, the junction kept 10 bases outside the gene matches. Germline values: CDR1 SGHTA, CDR2 FQGTGA.